Shown below are 24 T cell receptor beta chains from a single sample sequenced in a study of OX40 agonist ivuxolimab in advanced cancers. TCRdb keeps only in-frame clones here, not all; method: immunoSEQ multiplex PCR. The repertoire holds around 69,000 clones, 75% to 85% seen once, with 0.6% to 0.9% in the top ten. The sequenced sample was CD4+ or CD8+ T cells sorted from blood, obtained in a trial of the OX40 agonist ivuxolimab. These receptors were taken from an adult with an advanced solid tumor such as melanoma, head and neck, liver or kidney cancer.

In this sample, this clone turned up once. The genes are TRBV4-2 and TRBJ1-4; possibly TRBD1 for D (6 bases). The V and J ends lost 0 bases and 11 bases respectively, with 13 bases between them. In germline, CDR1 is LGHNA, CDR2 YNFKEQ. This CDR3 is built from 14 residues. The CDR3 reads CASSQESGAGKLFF. Written as DNA, the CDR3 is TGTGCCAGCAGCCAAGAATCGGGGGCGGGTAAACTGTTTTTT.

The chain combines TRBV25-1 with TRBJ2-1; 12 bases are shared with TRBD2. J gave up 8 bases and V 6 bases, and 8 bases lay outside the gene matches. Looked up from germline, CDR1 is MGHDK and CDR2 is SYGVNS. The CDR3 length is 15 residues. For the CDR3, the DNA is TGTGCCAGCAGCGCTAGCGGGAGGGCCTATCATGAGCAGTTCTTC. This gives the protein CASSASGRAYHEQFF.

V usage is TRBV5-1 and J usage is TRBJ2-3, with TRBD2 identical over 7 bases. Trimming cost V 3 bases and J 2 bases; bases outside gene matches: 3. Germline loops: CDR1 SGHRS, CDR2 YFSETQ. The CDR3 has 14 residues. CDR3 region: CASSSSGTTDTQYF. DNA for the CDR3: TGCGCCAGCAGCTCCAGCGGGACCACAGATACGCAGTATTTT.

The chain couples TRBV10-3 to TRBJ2-3; 9 bases map to TRBD1. Germline V gene sequence: CDR1 ENHRY, CDR2 SYGVKD. V shed 8 bases, J shed 1 base, and the junction held 4 bases outside the gene matches. This CDR3 has 14 residues. CDR3 DNA: TGTGCCATCTGGGGACAGGGTCGCACAGATACGCAGTATTTT. Its translation is CAIWGQGRTDTQYF.

This sequence joins TRBV4-1 and TRBJ2-7; D may be TRBD2 (6 bases). V lost 4 bases to trimming and J lost 3 bases, with 10 bases between them. Germline assignment: CDR1 MGHRA and CDR2 YSYEKL. The CDR3 consists of 13 residues. The CDR3 DNA follows: TGCGCCAGCAGCCTCCGGGACTTCTACGAGCAGTACTTC. It translates to CASSLRDFYEQYF.

The chain has TRBV5-5 and TRBJ1-2; D call uncertain. With 0 bases removed from V and 2 bases from J, the gap between germline ends came to 11 bases. The germline V gene encodes CDR1 SGHKS and CDR2 YYEKEE (reference sequence). This CDR3 has 15 residues. For the CDR3, the DNA is TGTGCCAGCAGCTTGGTTCCGACCGAGAACTATGGCTACACCTTC. This encodes CASSLVPTENYGYTF.

The gene calls are TRBV7-9 and TRBJ1-2; tentative D call: TRBD1 (6 bases). The germline V gene has CDR1 SEHNR and CDR2 FQNEAQ (reference sequence). The CDR3 totals 13 residues. V lost 0 bases to trimming and J lost 8 bases, with 10 bases between them. CDR3 nucleotide sequence: TGTGCCAGCAGCTTAGCAGGGGGGCGCGGCTACACCTTC. This codes for CASSLAGGRGYTF. Together with reference TRBV7-9 and TRBJ1-2, the CDR3 gives the full variable domain: DTGVSQNPRHKITKRGQNVTFRCDPISEHNRLYWYRQTLGQGPEFLTYFQNEAQLEKSRLLSDRFSAERPKGSFSTLEIQRTEQGDSAMYLCASSLAGGRGYTFGSGTRLTVV.

The V and J genes are TRBV18 and TRBJ1-1, with D tentatively TRBD1 (5 bases). The CDR3 consists of 15 residues. In germline, CDR1 is KGHSH, CDR2 LQKENI. Trimming stripped 1 base from V and 5 bases from J, with 14 bases between. The CDR3 sequence: CASSPLRGRGTEAFF. The CDR3 DNA reads TGTGCCAGCTCACCACTAAGAGGCCGGGGGACTGAAGCTTTCTTT.

As to this clone: The sample contains more than one DNA sequence encoding this CDR3. The genes are TRBV2 and TRBJ2-7, with a weak D call TRBD2 (6 bases). CDR3 length: 12 residues. CDR1 is SNHLY and CDR2 is FYNNEI in the germline V gene. Trimming took off 0 bases at V and 6 bases at J, with 6 bases between the two ends. The CDR3 loop is CASSEAGGEQYF. In nucleotides, the CDR3 is TGTGCCAGCAGTGAAGCGGGGGGCGAGCAGTACTTC.

The chain recombines TRBV15 with TRBJ2-3; D uncertain. The germline V and J ends were trimmed by 0 bases and 11 bases, with 9 bases remaining between them. Germline CDR1 reads LNHNV; CDR2 reads YYDKDF (reference sequence). CDR3 size: 12 residues. The DNA of the CDR3 is TGTGCCACCAGCAGAGACGTATCTTTGCAGTATTTT. Translated: CATSRDVSLQYF.

The chain joins TRBV5-1 to TRBJ2-3; 7 nucleotides match TRBD2. The V and J ends lost 4 bases and 1 base, in that order; junction bases with no gene match: 3. The germline V gene has CDR1 SGHRS and CDR2 YFSETQ. CDR3 length: 14 residues. The CDR3 reads CASSGREGTDTQYF. The CDR3 region has the DNA TGCGCCAGCAGCGGTCGGGAGGGCACAGATACGCAGTATTTT.

The genes are TRBV6-4 and TRBJ2-1; 8 bases are shared with TRBD2. CDR3 length equals 15 residues. Germline V CDR1 and CDR2: MRHNA, SNTAGT. The V segment lost 2 bases and the J segment 8 bases; nucleotides outside the gene matches: 8. CDR3: CASSDIGGAADEQFF. The CDR3 bases are TGTGCCAGCAGTGACATCGGGGGGGCCGCGGATGAGCAGTTCTTC.

The V call is TRBV27, the J call TRBJ2-7; 8 bases fit TRBD2. CDR3 size: 16 residues. Germline V gene sequence: CDR1 MNHEY, CDR2 SMNVEV (reference sequence). Trimming took 5 bases from V and 2 from J; bases not matched to a gene: 11. CDR3 DNA: TGTGCCAGCAGTAAAACCCTGACTAGCGCTACCTACGAGCAGTACTTC. Translated, it gives CASSKTLTSATYEQYF.

The chain uses TRBV7-8 and TRBJ2-3; weak D call: TRBD1 (6 bases). Per the germline V gene, CDR1 is SGHVS and CDR2 is FQNEAQ. This CDR3 spans 15 amino acids. V was cut by 4 bases and J by 4 bases, with 15 bases left in between. The CDR3 bases are TGTGCCAGCAGCTCAACAGGGAATAGGGCAGATACGCAGTATTTT. It codes for CASSSTGNRADTQYF.

The chain couples TRBV19 to TRBJ2-3; D is uncertain. The CDR3 is made up of 12 amino acids. V lost 5 bases and J lost 5, with 8 bases in between. Germline assignment: CDR1 LNHDA and CDR2 SQIVND (reference sequence). CDR3 in DNA: TGTGCCAGTAGTCCTCTCGGAGATACGCAGTATTTT. Encoded protein: CASSPLGDTQYF.

The chain carries TRBV5-1 and TRBJ2-2; no firm D call. Trimming shortened V by 0 bases and J by 6 bases, and 15 bases separated the two germline ends. CDR1 SGHRS and CDR2 YFSETQ come from the germline V gene. This CDR3 contains 16 residues. As DNA, the CDR3 is TGCGCCAGCAGCTTGGCCGGAAATCGGGCCGCCGGGGAGCTGTTTTTT. As protein: CASSLAGNRAAGELFF.

The chain couples TRBV25-1 to TRBJ2-3; D unclear. Trimming stripped 7 bases from V and 3 bases from J, with 20 bases between. Germline CDR1 is MGHDK and CDR2 is SYGVNS. This CDR3 is 16 amino acids long. CDR3 region: CASTVSGGLGTDTQYF. Written as DNA, the CDR3 is TGTGCCAGCACCGTCTCGGGTGGGTTAGGTACAGATACGCAGTATTTT.

V gene TRBV30 combines with J gene TRBJ2-1; D remains unclear. CDR1 GTSNPN and CDR2 SVGIG come from the germline V gene (reference sequence). V shed 5 bases and J shed 5 bases, with 19 bases lying between them. CDR3 length: 15 amino acids. The CDR3 DNA is TGTGCCTGGGACCTCGGTGCTGGCGCTCACAATGAGCAGTTCTTC. Amino acid sequence: CAWDLGAGAHNEQFF.

J is TRBJ1-2 and V is TRBV2; D is uncertain. Germline V gives CDR1 SNHLY, CDR2 FYNNEI. Between the trimmed V and J ends, which lost 1 base and 4 bases, there was a span of 10 bases. The CDR3 sequence is 14 residues long. CDR3 protein: CASSEGGIGYGYTF. Written as DNA, the CDR3 is TGTGCCAGCAGTGAAGGAGGGATCGGCTATGGCTACACCTTC. Based on the CDR3 plus reference TRBV2 and TRBJ1-2, the full variable domain is EPEVTQTPSHQVTQMGQEVILRCVPISNHLYFYWYRQILGQKVEFLVSFYNNEISEKSEIFDDQFSVERPDGSNFTLKIRSTKLEDSAMYFCASSEGGIGYGYTFGSGTRLTVV.

The chain recombines TRBV25-1 with TRBJ1-2; 7 nucleotides match TRBD1. The germline V gene has CDR1 MGHDK and CDR2 SYGVNS. With V trimmed by 4 bases and J by 6 bases, 14 bases remained unmatched. This CDR3 is built from 16 residues. Here the CDR3 DNA reads TGTGCCAGCAGTGCCCCGGGACAGCGCCGATCTAATGGCTACACCTTC. It translates to CASSAPGQRRSNGYTF.

The rearrangement joins TRBV6-5 to TRBJ2-1; 8 nucleotides line up with TRBD2. The CDR3 loop spans 13 amino acids. Germline loops: CDR1 MNHEY, CDR2 SVGAGI. V lost 8 bases, J lost 9 bases, and 9 bases stayed unmatched. CDR3 bases: TGTGCCAGCGGGACTAGAGGTTGGGGTGAGCAGTTCTTC. It codes for CASGTRGWGEQFF.

The chain couples TRBV7-2 to TRBJ1-3; D is possibly TRBD1 (6 bases). Trimming removed 7 bases from V and 0 bases from J, with 10 bases in between. CDR3 length equals 14 residues. The V gene's germline CDR1 is SGHTA and CDR2 FQGNSA. The CDR3 nucleotides are TGTGCCAGCAAACCGGACAGCTCTGGAAACACCATATATTTT. It encodes CASKPDSSGNTIYF. The complete variable domain, with remaining parts taken from reference TRBV7-2 and TRBJ1-3, reads GAGVSQSPSNKVTEKGKDVELRCDPISGHTALYWYRQSLGQGLEFLIYFQGNSAPDKSGLPSDRFSAERTGGSVSTLTIQRTQQEDSAVYLCASKPDSSGNTIYFGEGSWLTVV.

The chain carries TRBV7-9 and TRBJ1-4; D gene uncertain. This CDR3 comprises 13 residues. Germline CDR1 is SEHNR and CDR2 is FQNEAQ (reference sequence). Trimming removed 6 bases at V and 7 bases at J, with 12 bases between. This CDR3 is CASSQTRGEKLFF. The DNA for the CDR3 is TGTGCCAGCAGTCAGACCCGTGGTGAAAAACTGTTTTTT.

The chain uses TRBV2 and TRBJ1-1; TRBD1 might be the D (5 bases). V gave up 5 bases and J gave up 0 bases, with 13 bases separating them. Germline loops: CDR1 SNHLY, CDR2 FYNNEI. The CDR3 sequence is 15 residues long. The CDR3 DNA follows: TGTGCCAGCAGTTTTCCCCCGGGACTGAACACTGAAGCTTTCTTT. This codes for CASSFPPGLNTEAFF.